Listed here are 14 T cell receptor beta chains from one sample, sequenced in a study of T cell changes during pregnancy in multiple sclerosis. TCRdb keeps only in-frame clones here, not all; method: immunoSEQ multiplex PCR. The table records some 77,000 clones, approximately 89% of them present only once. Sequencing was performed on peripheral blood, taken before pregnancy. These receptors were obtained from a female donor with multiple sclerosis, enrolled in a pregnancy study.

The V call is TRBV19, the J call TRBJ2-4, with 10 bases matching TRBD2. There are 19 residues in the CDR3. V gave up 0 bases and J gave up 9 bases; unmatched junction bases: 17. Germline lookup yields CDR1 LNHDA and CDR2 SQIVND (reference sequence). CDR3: CASSIEPAGGREALSIQYF. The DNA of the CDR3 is TGTGCCAGTAGTATAGAGCCAGCGGGGGGGCGGGAAGCCCTGAGCATTCAGTACTTC.

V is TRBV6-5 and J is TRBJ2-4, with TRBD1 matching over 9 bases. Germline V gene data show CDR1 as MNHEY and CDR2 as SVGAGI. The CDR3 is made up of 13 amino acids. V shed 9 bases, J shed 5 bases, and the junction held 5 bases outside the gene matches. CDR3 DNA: TGTGCCAGTTATAGGACAGGGGAAAACATTCAGTACTTC. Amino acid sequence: CASYRTGENIQYF.

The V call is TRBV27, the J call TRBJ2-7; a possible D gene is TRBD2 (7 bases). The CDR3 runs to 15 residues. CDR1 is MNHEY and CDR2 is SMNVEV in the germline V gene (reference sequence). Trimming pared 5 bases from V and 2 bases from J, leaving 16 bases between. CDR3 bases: TGTGCCAGCAGTCCGCACGGGGGGCCTCCCTACGAGCAGTACTTC. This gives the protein CASSPHGGPPYEQYF.

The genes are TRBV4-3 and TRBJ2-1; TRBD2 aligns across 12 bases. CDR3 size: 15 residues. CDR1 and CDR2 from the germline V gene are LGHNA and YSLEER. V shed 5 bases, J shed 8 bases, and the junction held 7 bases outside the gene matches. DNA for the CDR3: TGCGCCAGCAGCTCTCTAGCGGGGGGGCGAGATGAGCAGTTCTTC. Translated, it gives CASSSLAGGRDEQFF.

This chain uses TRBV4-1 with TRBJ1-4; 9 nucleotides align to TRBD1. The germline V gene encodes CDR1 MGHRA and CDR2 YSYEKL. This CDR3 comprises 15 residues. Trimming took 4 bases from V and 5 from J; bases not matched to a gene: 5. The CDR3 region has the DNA TGCGCCAGCAGCCGATCCGGGACAGGGAATGAAAAACTGTTTTTT. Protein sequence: CASSRSGTGNEKLFF.

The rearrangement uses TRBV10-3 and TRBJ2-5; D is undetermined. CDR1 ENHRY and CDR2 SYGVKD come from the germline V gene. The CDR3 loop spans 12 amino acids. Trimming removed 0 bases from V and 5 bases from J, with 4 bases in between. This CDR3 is CAISESVETQYF. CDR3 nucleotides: TGTGCCATCAGTGAGTCCGTCGAGACCCAGTACTTC.

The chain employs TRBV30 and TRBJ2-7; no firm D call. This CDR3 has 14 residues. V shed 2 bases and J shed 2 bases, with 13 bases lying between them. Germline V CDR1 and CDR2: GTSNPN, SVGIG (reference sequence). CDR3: CAWSLVIAAYEQYF. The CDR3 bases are TGTGCCTGGAGTCTGGTGATTGCGGCCTACGAGCAGTACTTC.

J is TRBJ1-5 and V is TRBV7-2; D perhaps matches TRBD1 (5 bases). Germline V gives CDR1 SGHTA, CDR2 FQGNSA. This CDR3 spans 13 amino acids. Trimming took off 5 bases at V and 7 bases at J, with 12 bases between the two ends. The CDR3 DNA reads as TGTGCCAGCAGCCGCGACAGTGGACAGCCCCAGCATTTT. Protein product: CASSRDSGQPQHF.

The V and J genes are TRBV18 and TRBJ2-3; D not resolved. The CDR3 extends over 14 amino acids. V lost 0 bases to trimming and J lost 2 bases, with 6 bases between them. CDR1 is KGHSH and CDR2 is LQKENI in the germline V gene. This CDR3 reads CASSPPGTTDTQYF. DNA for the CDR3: TGTGCCAGCTCACCACCGGGCACCACAGATACGCAGTATTTT.

The CDR3 spells CASSLAGGLGTEAFF. CDR3 DNA sequence: TGTGCCAGCAGCTTGGCCGGGGGGCTTGGCACTGAAGCTTTCTTT. This rearrangement joins TRBV5-4 to TRBJ1-1; the D gene is possibly TRBD1 (6 bases). V was clipped by 0 bases and J by 4 bases, with 13 bases between them. Germline CDR1 SGHNT, CDR2 YYREEE (reference sequence). The CDR3 is 15 residues long. Full variable domain (rest looked up from reference TRBV5-4 and TRBJ1-1): ETGVTQSPTHLIKTRGQQVTLRCSSQSGHNTVSWYQQALGQGPQFIFQYYREEENGRGNFPPRFSGLQFPNYSSELNVNALELDDSALYLCASSLAGGLGTEAFFGQGTRLTVV.

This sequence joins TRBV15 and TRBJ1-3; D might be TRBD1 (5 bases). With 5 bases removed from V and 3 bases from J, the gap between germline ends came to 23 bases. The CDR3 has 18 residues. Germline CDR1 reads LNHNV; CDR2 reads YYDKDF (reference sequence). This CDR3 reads CATSSSLFGGGYGNTIYF. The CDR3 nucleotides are TGTGCCACCAGCTCTTCTTTGTTCGGGGGGGGTTATGGAAACACCATATATTTT.

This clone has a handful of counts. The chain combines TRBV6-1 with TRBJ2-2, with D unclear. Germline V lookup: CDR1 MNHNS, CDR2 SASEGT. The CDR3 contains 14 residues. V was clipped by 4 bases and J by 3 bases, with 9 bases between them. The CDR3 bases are TGTGCCAGCAGTGGACTGTCTGACACCGGGGAGCTGTTTTTT. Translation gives CASSGLSDTGELFF.

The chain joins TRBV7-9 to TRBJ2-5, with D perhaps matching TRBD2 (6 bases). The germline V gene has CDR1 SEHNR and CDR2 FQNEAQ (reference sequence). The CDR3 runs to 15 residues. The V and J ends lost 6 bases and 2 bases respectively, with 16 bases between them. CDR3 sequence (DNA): TGTGCCAGCAGTCAAAATGGGGGAGGTCAAGAGACCCAGTACTTC. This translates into CASSQNGGGQETQYF.

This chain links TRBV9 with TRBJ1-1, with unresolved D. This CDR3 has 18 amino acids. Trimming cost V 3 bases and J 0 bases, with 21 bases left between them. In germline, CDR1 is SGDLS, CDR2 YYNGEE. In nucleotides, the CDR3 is TGTGCCAGCAGCGCCCCTAAGGGAGGGCAACTTCTGAACACTGAAGCTTTCTTT. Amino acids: CASSAPKGGQLLNTEAFF.